The 2 T cell receptor beta chains in this list originate from one sample, sequenced in a study of T cells in Graves' hyperthyroidism and ophthalmopathy. Authors of the study amplified TCR beta CDR3 regions from RNA transcripts. A set of HTBI primers served as the primers for a first-round RT-PCR of the TCR CDR3. TCRdb reprocessed the multiplex PCR reads via MiXCR and lists one record per CDR3 protein. The sample shows about 570,000 distinct CDR3 sequences, more than 45% of them seen only once. The sequencing input was peripheral blood or thyroid tissue (not recorded which). The receptors derive from an adult woman with Graves' disease, either hyperthyroidism or ophthalmopathy (not recorded which).

This clonotype was recorded many times. The J gene is TRBJ1-2, the V gene TRBV6-1; TRBD1 is a possible D gene (5 bases). Trimming pared 2 bases from V and 8 bases from J, leaving 21 bases between. The V gene's germline CDR1 is MNHNS and CDR2 SASEGT. The CDR3 has 16 residues. The CDR3 DNA reads as TGTGCCAGCAGTGAATTCTCACGAAGGGGAGTGCGCGGCTACACCTTC. It translates to CASSEFSRRGVRGYTF.

This clonotype was counted only a few times. The chain has TRBV2 and TRBJ2-3; 7 nucleotides align to TRBD1. The V gene's germline CDR1 is SNHLY and CDR2 FYNNEI. The V gene end was trimmed by 7 bases and the J gene end by 3 bases; junction bases not matched to a gene: 4. The CDR3 has 13 amino acids. The CDR3 region has the DNA TGTGCCAGCACAGGGGGAGCAACAGATACGCAGTATTTT. It specifies CASTGGATDTQYF.